The 21 T cell receptor beta chains presented below share a single source sample, sequenced in a study of blood T cell repertoires in COVID-19 (TCRdb year 2020). The library was prepared using the immunoSEQ multiplex PCR assay. The table comes from immuneACCESS by way of TCRdb, which keeps in-frame sequences with V and J called. Part of the clones is missing from these tables; in studies checked, under half for an unresolved V gene and the rest for unknown reasons. The sample table holds roughly 240,000 clones, of which over 65% were seen once. The ten biggest clones cover roughly 4.6% of the sample. Sequencing was performed on peripheral blood. All receptors derive from a man between 60 and 70 years old who had recovered from COVID-19.

This clone showed up just once. The chain carries TRBV29-1 and TRBJ2-7; a weak D match, TRBD2 (5 bases). Trimming pared 4 bases from V and 7 bases from J, leaving 14 bases between. Germline values: CDR1 SQVTM, CDR2 ANQGSEA. The CDR3 consists of 12 residues. The CDR3 loop reads CSVGHPSGEQYF. The CDR3 DNA sequence: TGCAGCGTTGGCCACCCGTCGGGGGAGCAGTACTTC.

The CDR3 DNA sequence: TGTGCCAGTAACTCGGTCATGAACACTGAAGCTTTCTTT. Translation gives CASNSVMNTEAFF. V and J are TRBV19 and TRBJ1-1; D is undetermined. V gave up 7 bases and J gave up 0 bases, with 9 bases separating them. There are 13 residues in the CDR3. Germline V gene data show CDR1 as LNHDA and CDR2 as SQIVND (reference sequence).

The chain employs TRBV19 and TRBJ1-4, with a tentative D call TRBD1 (6 bases). Germline CDR1 LNHDA, CDR2 SQIVND (reference sequence). With 5 bases removed from V and 8 bases from J, the gap between germline ends came to 18 bases. The CDR3 is 15 amino acids. CDR3 nucleotide sequence: TGTGCCAGTAGTTGGACAGTTCGTGGAATGGAAAAACTGTTTTTT. This gives the protein CASSWTVRGMEKLFF.

This chain joins TRBV7-2 and TRBJ1-1; 10 nucleotides match TRBD1. After removal of 2 bases from V and 0 bases from J, the junction contained 6 bases not matched to a gene. The length of the CDR3 is 17 residues. Germline lookup yields CDR1 SGHTA and CDR2 FQGNSA. The CDR3 DNA reads TGTGCCAGCAGCTTACTTAGACAGGGGGCCCTGAACACTGAAGCTTTCTTT. This gives the protein CASSLLRQGALNTEAFF.

Only one count was recorded for this clone. The chain is built from TRBV9 and TRBJ1-6; D might be TRBD1 (5 bases). V lost 3 bases and J lost 9, with 13 bases in between. Germline loops: CDR1 SGDLS, CDR2 YYNGEE. The CDR3 has 14 amino acids. The CDR3 DNA follows: TGTGCCAGCAGCGGGGGCCCCGGGGGTTCACCCCTCCACTTT. Translated, it gives CASSGGPGGSPLHF. Full variable domain (rest looked up from reference TRBV9 and TRBJ1-6): DSGVTQTPKHLITATGQRVTLRCSPRSGDLSVYWYQQSLDQGLQFLIQYYNGEERAKGNILERFSAQQFPDLHSELNLSSLELGDSALYFCASSGGPGGSPLHFGNGTRLTVT.

This chain links TRBV5-1 with TRBJ2-3; 8 nucleotides line up with TRBD2. The CDR3 runs 15 residues. Germline lookup yields CDR1 SGHRS and CDR2 YFSETQ. Germline trimming cut 2 bases from V and 4 bases from J; bases unmatched to any gene: 6. DNA for the CDR3: TGCGCCAGCAGCTTTAGCGGGGACCCAGCAGATACGCAGTATTTT. Translating it yields CASSFSGDPADTQYF.

This chain joins TRBV2 and TRBJ1-2, with D tentatively TRBD1 (6 bases). V was trimmed by 6 bases and J by 5 bases, leaving 19 bases between them. The germline V gene encodes CDR1 SNHLY and CDR2 FYNNEI. There are 15 residues in the CDR3. CDR3 in DNA: TGTGCCAGCAGAACCCAAGGCAGGGGCGGTTATGGCTACACCTTC. Residues: CASRTQGRGGYGYTF.

This clone was observed a few times. The CDR3 DNA sequence: TGTGCCTGGATTCCAGGGGCGACCACTGAAGCTTTCTTT. This sequence encodes CAWIPGATTEAFF. The rearrangement links TRBV30 to TRBJ1-1; possible D gene TRBD1, 6 bases. The V end lost 4 bases, the J end lost 4 bases, and 13 bases lay between the germline ends. CDR1 is GTSNPN and CDR2 is SVGIG in the germline V gene (reference sequence). The CDR3 consists of 13 residues.

The V and J genes are TRBV18 and TRBJ2-2; TRBD1 agrees at 9 bases. The trim removed 6 bases at V and 6 bases at J, leaving 8 bases unmatched. The germline V gene has CDR1 KGHSH and CDR2 LQKENI. This CDR3 is built from 15 residues. The CDR3 reads CASSTQGAISGELFF. DNA of the CDR3: TGTGCCAGCTCGACACAGGGGGCTATTTCCGGGGAGCTGTTTTTT.

V is TRBV29-1 and J is TRBJ2-5; D might be TRBD1 or TRBD2, each matching 5 bases. There are 12 residues in the CDR3. V shed 7 bases and J shed 2 bases, with 11 bases lying between them. CDR1 is SQVTM, CDR2 ANQGSEA, per germline. This CDR3 is CSGGPGQETQYF. DNA of the CDR3: TGCAGCGGGGGACCAGGACAAGAGACCCAGTACTTC. Combining the CDR3 with reference TRBV29-1 and TRBJ2-5 gives the whole variable domain SAVISQKPSRDICQRGTSLTIQCQVDSQVTMMFWYRQQPGQSLTLIATANQGSEATYESGFVIDKFPISRPNLTFSTLTVSNMSPEDSSIYLCSGGPGQETQYFGPGTRLLVL.

The chain carries TRBV6-5 and TRBJ2-7, with D possibly called TRBD1 or TRBD2 (7 bases each). V lost 10 bases, J lost 7 bases, and 23 bases lay in between. The CDR3 is 14 residues long. Germline V CDR1 and CDR2: MNHEY, SVGAGI. Here the CDR3 reads CATRGGTWSREQYF. For the CDR3, the DNA is TGTGCCACCAGGGGGGGAACTTGGTCACGGGAGCAGTACTTC.

V and J are TRBV9 and TRBJ2-7; D perhaps matches TRBD2 (7 bases). Germline V gene data show CDR1 as SGDLS and CDR2 as YYNGEE. Trimming stripped 6 bases from V and 3 bases from J, with 19 bases between. The CDR3 contains 15 residues. CDR3 DNA sequence: TGTGCCAGCAATCTAGGGGGGGATCCGGACTACGAGCAGTACTTC. Its translation: CASNLGGDPDYEQYF.

J is TRBJ2-3 and V is TRBV5-6, with D hard to call. There are 12 residues in the CDR3. Trimming shortened V by 1 base and J by 5 bases, and 5 bases separated the two germline ends. The germline V gene has CDR1 SGHDT and CDR2 YYEEEE. CDR3 nucleotides: TGTGCCAGCAGCTTGAGTAGAGATACGCAGTATTTT. It is translated as CASSLSRDTQYF.

The chain combines TRBV27 with TRBJ2-3, with 7 bases identical to TRBD2. The V and J ends lost 5 bases and 3 bases, in that order; junction bases with no gene match: 8. CDR1 is MNHEY and CDR2 is SMNVEV in the germline V gene (reference sequence). CDR3 length: 15 amino acids. DNA for the CDR3: TGTGCCAGCAGTCTCCGGCGGGAGTCAACAGATACGCAGTATTTT. It specifies CASSLRRESTDTQYF.

V gene TRBV29-1 combines with J gene TRBJ2-7, with 7 nucleotides matching TRBD1. This CDR3 is built from 13 residues. Germline trimming cut 4 bases from V and 5 bases from J; bases unmatched to any gene: 8. Germline CDR1 reads SQVTM; CDR2 reads ANQGSEA. This CDR3 is CSVGRQGIHEQYF. Here the CDR3 DNA reads TGCAGCGTTGGCCGACAGGGAATTCACGAGCAGTACTTC.

V gene TRBV6-5 combines with J gene TRBJ2-1; D perhaps matches TRBD2 (5 bases). Trimming left V 5 bases short and J 0 bases short, with 11 bases between. Germline V gene lookup returns CDR1 MNHEY and CDR2 SVGAGI. The CDR3 spans 15 residues. CDR3 sequence (DNA): TGTGCCAGCAGTAAGGACGGGAACTCCTACAATGAGCAGTTCTTC. Amino acid sequence: CASSKDGNSYNEQFF.

The chain employs TRBV5-4 and TRBJ2-1; the match to TRBD2 covers 8 bases. The CDR3 has 18 residues. Germline V CDR1 and CDR2: SGHNT, YYREEE (reference sequence). The J segment lost 9 bases and the V segment lost 0 bases, leaving 17 bases of the junction unmatched. The DNA for the CDR3 is TGTGCCAGCAGCTTGGTGCCAGCGGGAGCCGGTTTCGGAGGTGAGCAGTTCTTC. Amino acids: CASSLVPAGAGFGGEQFF.

The V and J genes are TRBV2 and TRBJ2-4, with TRBD2 matching over 9 bases. The CDR3 runs to 16 residues. After removal of 3 bases from V and 0 bases from J, the junction contained 3 bases not matched to a gene. Looked up from germline, CDR1 is SNHLY and CDR2 is FYNNEI. CDR3: CASSEGLAIAKNIQYF. The DNA of the CDR3 is TGTGCCAGCAGTGAGGGACTAGCAATAGCCAAAAACATTCAGTACTTC.

The V call is TRBV10-3, the J call TRBJ2-7, with TRBD2 matching 7 bases. CDR1 and CDR2 (germline): ENHRY, SYGVKD. This CDR3 spans 13 amino acids. Unmatched junction bases numbered 9, after V lost 10 bases and J lost 3 bases. The CDR3 region has the DNA TGTGCCACTACGACTAGCATAAACTACGAGCAGTACTTC. Translating gives CATTTSINYEQYF.

The J gene is TRBJ2-1, the V gene TRBV18, with D possibly being TRBD2 (5 bases). CDR1 and CDR2 from the germline V gene are KGHSH and LQKENI. The ends were cut back, 3 bases at V and 3 bases at J, with 15 bases in the middle. The CDR3 spans 16 residues. The CDR3 loop is CASSPTKRAVYNEQFF. The CDR3 DNA is TGTGCCAGCTCACCGACAAAGAGGGCCGTCTACAATGAGCAGTTCTTC.

This clone was detected once. The V and J genes are TRBV18 and TRBJ2-3; 11 bases fit TRBD2. The V and J ends lost 5 bases and 4 bases, in that order; junction bases with no gene match: 11. This CDR3 has 17 amino acids. Germline-derived CDR1 and CDR2 are KGHSH and LQKENI. The DNA for the CDR3 is TGTGCCAGCTCAACTGGACTAGCGGGCGTCCGGGCAGATACGCAGTATTTT. Protein sequence: CASSTGLAGVRADTQYF. Combining the CDR3 with reference TRBV18 and TRBJ2-3 gives the whole variable domain NAGVMQNPRHLVRRRGQEARLRCSPMKGHSHVYWYRQLPEEGLKFMVYLQKENIIDESGMPKERFSAEFPKEGPSILRIQQVVRGDSAAYFCASSTGLAGVRADTQYFGPGTRLTVL.